Below, 15 T cell receptor beta chains from the same sample are listed, as sequenced in a study of cytomegalovirus exposure and HLA in healthy donors. The study ran its PCR with 60 Vbeta and 13 Jbeta primers. Profiled with immunoSEQ multiplex PCR; TCRdb holds only in-frame clones, not every one. The sample consists of 150,000 to 200,000 clones, 78% of them appearing once. The sequencing sample was made of PBMCs. These receptors all stem from a female donor in good health and CMV-seronegative.

The V and J genes are TRBV2 and TRBJ2-2; TRBD2 matches 13 bases. CDR1 and CDR2 from the germline V gene are SNHLY and FYNNEI. The CDR3 runs 15 residues. V gave up 5 bases and J gave up 5 bases; unmatched junction bases: 2. The CDR3 spells CASSPGLAGTGELFF. In DNA form, the CDR3 reads TGTGCCAGCAGTCCGGGACTAGCGGGGACCGGGGAGCTGTTTTTT.

This clone turned up a few times. This chain connects TRBV7-2 to TRBJ2-2, with 7 nucleotides matching TRBD1. This CDR3 has 14 residues. The germline gives CDR1 SGHTA, CDR2 FQGNSA. Trimming removed 6 bases from V and 8 bases from J; junction bases left unmatched: 9. CDR3 DNA sequence: TGTGCCAGCAGAACAGGGGCCACCCTAGGGGAGCTGTTTTTT. This translates into CASRTGATLGELFF.

This chain connects TRBV30 to TRBJ1-1; D is ambiguous. V was shortened by 1 base and J by 1 base, with 7 bases between the two germline ends. The CDR3 is 13 amino acids. Per the germline V gene, CDR1 is GTSNPN and CDR2 is SVGIG (reference sequence). This CDR3 reads CAWSGGRNTEAFF. The CDR3 bases are TGTGCCTGGAGTGGAGGTAGGAACACTGAAGCTTTCTTT.

The chain couples TRBV4-1 to TRBJ2-7; D call uncertain. The CDR3 is 13 amino acids. From germline, CDR1 is MGHRA and CDR2 YSYEKL. The V and J ends lost 2 bases and 7 bases respectively, with 12 bases between them. CDR3 region: CASSQLGRREQYF. The CDR3 DNA sequence: TGCGCCAGCAGCCAACTTGGTCGCCGGGAGCAGTACTTC.

This clone was seen once. The V and J genes are TRBV6-5 and TRBJ1-2, with 7 bases identical to TRBD1. CDR3 length equals 13 residues. The V gene's germline CDR1 is MNHEY and CDR2 SVGAGI. With 2 bases clipped from V and 7 bases from J, the junction kept 4 bases outside the gene matches. CDR3 protein: CASSYKGAIGYTF. DNA of the CDR3: TGTGCCAGCAGTTACAAGGGGGCGATTGGCTACACCTTC.

In its sample, this clone was seen once. This rearrangement joins TRBV1 to TRBJ2-1; the table's D call, TRBD2, was not checked against the DNA. TRBV1 is a recognized pseudogene. This CDR3 region has 12 residues. This chain's CDR3 is CTSSRDGGEQFF. The CDR3 region has the DNA TGCACCAGCAGCCGGGACGGGGGTGAGCAGTTCTTC.

This rearrangement joins TRBV4-2 to TRBJ2-7, with 9 bases that match TRBD1. The germline V gene has CDR1 LGHNA and CDR2 YNFKEQ. V was pared by 3 bases and J by 3 bases, with 6 bases of the junction left unmatched. The CDR3 is made up of 15 amino acids. CDR3 amino acids: CASSQNRGLGYEQYF. The CDR3 region has the DNA TGTGCCAGCAGCCAGAACAGGGGGCTTGGCTACGAGCAGTACTTC.

The chain recombines TRBV6-5 with TRBJ2-1; 9 positions agree with TRBD2. The germline gives CDR1 MNHEY, CDR2 SVGAGI. V was clipped by 7 bases and J by 3 bases; unmatched bases: 4. CDR3 length: 14 residues. CDR3 in DNA: TGTGCCAGCAAGGCGGGGGGGAACTACAATGAGCAGTTCTTC. Residues: CASKAGGNYNEQFF.

This chain connects TRBV7-2 to TRBJ2-1; 7 bases align to TRBD2. Germline V lookup: CDR1 SGHTA, CDR2 FQGNSA. This CDR3 region has 16 residues. The V and J ends lost 5 bases and 3 bases, in that order; junction bases with no gene match: 10. CDR3: CASSRVLADNYNEQFF. The CDR3, as DNA: TGTGCCAGCAGCCGAGTTCTAGCGGATAACTACAATGAGCAGTTCTTC.

The chain employs TRBV11-3 and TRBJ1-1; D perhaps matches TRBD1 (6 bases). Trimming left V 6 bases short and J 4 bases short, with 15 bases between. Germline loops: CDR1 SGHNT, CDR2 YENEEA. CDR3 length: 14 residues. CDR3 DNA: TGTGCCAGCAGGTACAGGGACGAGAGCACTGAAGCTTTCTTT. Its translation: CASRYRDESTEAFF.

The gene calls are TRBV5-1 and TRBJ2-5, with TRBD2 matching over 12 bases. Matching the DNA end better, TRBJ2-7 makes the J call doubtful. The V gene's germline CDR1 is SGHRS and CDR2 YFSETQ. There are 18 residues in the CDR3. This CDR3 is CASSSFGTSGSSSYEQYF. The CDR3 DNA follows: TGCGCCAGCAGCTCTTTCGGGACTAGCGGGTCTTCCTCCTACGAGCAGTACTTC.

The chain carries TRBV5-8 and TRBJ2-7; 9 bases align to TRBD1. V shed 5 bases and J 6 bases; nucleotides not matched to a gene: 12. From germline, CDR1 is SGHTS and CDR2 YDEGEE. This CDR3 has 15 amino acids. The CDR3 sequence is CASRYRDRELAEQYF. CDR3 nucleotides: TGTGCCAGCAGGTACAGGGACAGGGAGTTGGCCGAGCAGTACTTC.

V and J are TRBV27 and TRBJ2-5, with D tentatively TRBD2 (6 bases). V shed 0 bases and J shed 11 bases, with 16 bases lying between them. This CDR3 has 14 amino acids. In germline, CDR1 is MNHEY, CDR2 SMNVEV (reference sequence). The CDR3 protein is CASSLSGPHREQYF. For the CDR3, the DNA is TGTGCCAGCAGTTTATCGGGCCCCCATCGGGAGCAGTACTTC.

This rearrangement joins TRBV5-6 to TRBJ2-3, with 8 bases aligning to TRBD2. In germline, CDR1 is SGHDT, CDR2 YYEEEE. V was pared by 2 bases and J by 2 bases, with 4 bases of the junction left unmatched. This CDR3 has 15 amino acids. The CDR3 nucleotides are TGTGCCAGCAGCTTCGGCGGGAGGTCCACAGATACGCAGTATTTT. Encoded protein: CASSFGGRSTDTQYF.

The table lists this clone with a count of one. V is TRBV28 and J is TRBJ1-2; 11 positions match TRBD1. CDR3 size: 16 residues. V dropped 6 bases and J dropped 1; count of bases not matched to a gene: 7. CDR1 MDHEN and CDR2 SYDVKM come from the germline V gene. Written as DNA, the CDR3 is TGTGCCAGCAGCGGACAGGGGGCGCGTGATAACTATGGCTACACCTTC. Its translation: CASSGQGARDNYGYTF.